This TCR beta chain comes out of a study of human T cells and chemical hapten exposure. Study in general: Weekly scalp doses of diphenylcyclopropenone were given to patients during the roughly 25-week study.

Per the germline V gene, CDR1 is SEHNR and CDR2 is FQNEAQ (reference sequence). This CDR3 is 18 amino acids long. Trimming took 4 bases from V and 6 from J; bases not matched to a gene: 12. Study results and limitations: There was no change with DPC sensitization in TCRs above 1 in 1000 frequency. Patch test score tracked positively with PT1 expanded TCR counts. Alopecia affected the donors, so their immune response may differ from healthy people's.

Points on this clonotype: Its cognate antigen is unknown.

TCRdb itself ran the RACE reads through MiXCR, one entry per CDR3 protein. The table lists roughly 97,000 distinct CDR3 sequences, roughly 27% of them singletons. Indicated time point: patch test 3, about 24 weeks after DPC sensitization. Treatment reported: therapeutic diphenylcyclopropenone sensitization with weekly scalp DPC. The clonotype originates from a man aged 35 to 55 with alopecia areata. Some clones in this sample may be carry-over from other donors' samples. V and J are TRBV7-9 and TRBJ2-4; TRBD2 matches at 13 bases. The input for sequencing was whole blood, taken in connection with sensitization to the hapten diphenylcyclopropenone (DPC). Here the CDR3 reads CASSSSLLAGGPGNIQYF. The CDR3 DNA is TGTGCCAGCAGCTCCAGCCTACTAGCGGGAGGGCCCGGAAACATTCAGTACTTC.